Listed here are 2 T cell receptor beta chains from one sample, sequenced in a study of CD8 T cells in Susac syndrome. Random hexamers primed reverse transcription of roughly 0.5 to 1 ug RNA. A single record per CDR3 protein comes from TCRdb applying MiXCR to the immunoSEQ multiplex PCR reads. This sample yields 80,000 or so distinct CDR3 sequences, of which 93% are seen a single time; approximately 0.52% belongs to the top ten. The source material was CD4+ T cells from PBMCs. These receptors were collected from a human donor with Susac syndrome.

The chain has TRBV20-1 and TRBJ2-3, with 9 bases fitting TRBD1. The CDR3 length is 14 residues. Trimming cost V 5 bases and J 3 bases; bases outside gene matches: 6. Per the germline V gene, CDR1 is DFQATT and CDR2 is SNEGSKA (reference sequence). The CDR3 DNA follows: TGCAGTGCTTGGGGACAGGGAGCAACAGATACGCAGTATTTT. Translation gives CSAWGQGATDTQYF.

The V call is TRBV10-3, the J call TRBJ2-1; possible D gene TRBD2, 7 bases. CDR3 length: 12 residues. Trimming pared 6 bases from V and 6 bases from J, leaving 9 bases between. Germline CDR1 ENHRY, CDR2 SYGVKD. The CDR3 spells CAIRGGGNEQFF. CDR3 bases: TGTGCCATCAGGGGAGGGGGCAATGAGCAGTTCTTC.